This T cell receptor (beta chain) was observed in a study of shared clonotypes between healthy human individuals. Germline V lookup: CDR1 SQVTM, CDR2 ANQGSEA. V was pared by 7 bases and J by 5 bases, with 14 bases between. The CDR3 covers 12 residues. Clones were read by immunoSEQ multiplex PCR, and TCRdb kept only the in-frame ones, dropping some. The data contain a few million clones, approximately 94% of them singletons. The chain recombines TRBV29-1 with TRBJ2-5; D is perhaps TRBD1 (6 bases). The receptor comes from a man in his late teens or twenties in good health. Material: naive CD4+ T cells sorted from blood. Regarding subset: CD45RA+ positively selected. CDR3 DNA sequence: TGCAGCGCCAAGGGGGTCGGGGAGACCCAGTACTTC. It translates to CSAKGVGETQYF.